Shown below are 11 T cell receptor beta chains from a single sample sequenced in a study of shared clonotypes between healthy human individuals. Naive CD8 cells comprised CD45RO-negative, CCR7-positively selected cells, excluding terminally differentiated effector memory CD45RA+ cells. The assay was immunoSEQ multiplex PCR, and TCRdb's table has in-frame clones only and misses some. This sample carries some 2.1 million clones, about 95% of them seen once, and the ten largest clones take roughly 1%. The specimen sequenced was naive CD8+ T cells sorted from blood. All receptors come from a man younger than 35 in good health.

The genes are TRBV6-1 and TRBJ2-3; 13 bases are shared with TRBD2. Trimming took 5 bases from V and 6 from J; bases not matched to a gene: 5. CDR3 size: 15 residues. Germline V gene data show CDR1 as MNHNS and CDR2 as SASEGT. The CDR3 DNA reads as TGTGCCAGCAGTCGACTAGCGGGGGGAGGGGATACGCAGTATTTT. Encoded protein: CASSRLAGGGDTQYF.

A remark on this clone: This may be a read error, as it is one base from a much larger clone. Other DNA sequences in this sample translate to the same CDR3. The gene calls are TRBV30 and TRBJ1-5; 8 positions match TRBD1. The CDR3 contains 13 residues. Germline V gene lookup returns CDR1 GTSNPN and CDR2 SVGIG (reference sequence). The ends lost 4 bases at V and 4 bases at J; junction bases unmatched: 3. CDR3 DNA sequence: TGTGCCTGGACTGGACAGGGTAATCAGCCCCAGCATTTT. Protein: CAWTGQGNQPQHF.

This clone has a single count. V usage is TRBV5-1 and J usage is TRBJ1-1; maybe TRBD1 (5 bases). CDR3 size: 14 residues. The V gene's germline CDR1 is SGHRS and CDR2 YFSETQ. V lost 0 bases, J lost 5 bases, and 11 bases lay in between. The DNA for the CDR3 is TGCGCCAGCAGCTTGGCCACGGGGACGACTGAAGCTTTCTTT. Protein: CASSLATGTTEAFF. Full variable domain (rest looked up from reference TRBV5-1 and TRBJ1-1): KAGVTQTPRYLIKTRGQQVTLSCSPISGHRSVSWYQQTPGQGLQFLFEYFSETQRNKGNFPGRFSGRQFSNSRSEMNVSTLELGDSALYLCASSLATGTTEAFFGQGTRLTVV.

This clone is a singleton in its sample. The chain employs TRBV27 and TRBJ2-3; maybe TRBD1 (5 bases). This CDR3 region has 14 residues. CDR1 and CDR2 (germline): MNHEY, SMNVEV (reference sequence). Deletions cut 2 bases from V and 2 bases from J, with 8 bases between. Written as DNA, the CDR3 is TGTGCCAGCAGTTTAAGGGGCGTCACAGATACGCAGTATTTT. Protein product: CASSLRGVTDTQYF.

The chain is built from TRBV13 and TRBJ2-2; 8 bases match TRBD1. This CDR3 has 15 amino acids. Unmatched junction bases numbered 2, after V lost 1 base and J lost 4 bases. CDR1 is PRHDT and CDR2 is FYEKMQ in the germline V gene (reference sequence). The CDR3 DNA is TGTGCCAGCAGCTTAGCGACAGGGGCCACCGGGGAGCTGTTTTTT. Translation gives CASSLATGATGELFF.

This sequence joins TRBV19 and TRBJ1-1; the match to TRBD1 covers 7 bases. CDR3 size: 14 residues. Germline V gives CDR1 LNHDA, CDR2 SQIVND (reference sequence). With 5 bases clipped from V and 1 base from J, the junction kept 4 bases outside the gene matches. The CDR3 sequence is CASSYGTANTEAFF. The DNA for the CDR3 is TGTGCCAGTAGTTATGGGACAGCGAACACTGAAGCTTTCTTT.

The chain has TRBV9 and TRBJ1-3, with 7 bases identical to TRBD1. The CDR3 is 16 amino acids. Germline assignment: CDR1 SGDLS and CDR2 YYNGEE. V dropped 4 bases and J dropped 0; count of bases not matched to a gene: 7. The CDR3, as DNA: TGTGCCAGCAGCACTGGACAGGATTTCTCTGGAAACACCATATATTTT. Its protein product is CASSTGQDFSGNTIYF.

V gene TRBV7-2 combines with J gene TRBJ2-7; D may match TRBD1 or TRBD2 (6 bases each). Trimming pared 7 bases from V and 5 bases from J, leaving 27 bases between. Germline CDR1 is SGHTA and CDR2 is FQGNSA. The CDR3 has 17 amino acids. The CDR3 loop reads CASTTGPRGGSLHEQYF. Written as DNA, the CDR3 is TGTGCCAGCACCACGGGCCCCAGGGGAGGAAGTCTTCACGAGCAGTACTTC.

As for this clone: This specimen includes other DNA sequences encoding the same CDR3. J is TRBJ2-2 and V is TRBV2; D call uncertain. Trimming stripped 4 bases from V and 2 bases from J, with 5 bases between. Germline V gene data show CDR1 as SNHLY and CDR2 as FYNNEI. The CDR3 is 13 residues long. CDR3 nucleotides: TGTGCCAGCAGTGGGCCCAACACCGGGGAGCTGTTTTTT. This gives the protein CASSGPNTGELFF.

This clone was detected only once. The chain is built from TRBV9 and TRBJ2-6; D not certain. Trimming took 0 bases from V and 0 from J, leaving 10 bases between them. The length of the CDR3 is 17 residues. The germline V gene encodes CDR1 SGDLS and CDR2 YYNGEE. The CDR3 reads CASSVGVLLSGANVLTF. The DNA for the CDR3 is TGTGCCAGCAGCGTAGGGGTTCTCCTCTCTGGGGCCAACGTCCTGACTTTC.

The chain couples TRBV10-3 to TRBJ2-7, with D unresolved. This CDR3 is built from 14 residues. CDR1 ENHRY and CDR2 SYGVKD come from the germline V gene. V gave up 3 bases and J gave up 2 bases, with 11 bases separating them. The CDR3: CAISDQEKTYEQYF. The CDR3 DNA is TGTGCCATCAGTGATCAGGAGAAGACCTACGAGCAGTACTTC.